The 32 T cell receptor beta chains reported below all come from one sample, sequenced in a study of blood T cell repertoires in COVID-19. Libraries were prepared by immunoSEQ multiplex PCR; TCRdb keeps only in-frame clonotypes and omits some of them. The top ten hold over 8.5% of the sample, which has around 140,000 clones, around nine tenths seen once. Sequenced sample: peripheral blood. The receptors derive from a woman aged 45 to 65 with active or convalescent COVID-19.

The chain has TRBV7-9 and TRBJ1-1, with TRBD1 matching over 10 bases. Germline trimming cut 1 base from V and 4 bases from J; bases unmatched to any gene: 0. Germline V gene lookup returns CDR1 SEHNR and CDR2 FQNEAQ (reference sequence). The CDR3 consists of 14 residues. The CDR3 DNA is TGTGCCAGCAGCTTAGGACAGGGGGCCACTGAAGCTTTCTTT. Translation: CASSLGQGATEAFF.

This chain connects TRBV25-1 to TRBJ2-7, with 7 bases matching TRBD1. The CDR3 consists of 12 residues. V was pared by 4 bases and J by 6 bases, with 3 bases of the junction left unmatched. Germline V gives CDR1 MGHDK, CDR2 SYGVNS. This CDR3 is CASSATGREQYF. CDR3 coding DNA: TGTGCCAGCAGTGCGACAGGGCGCGAGCAGTACTTC.

This chain links TRBV10-3 with TRBJ1-3; 7 positions agree with TRBD1. This CDR3 contains 14 residues. CDR1 is ENHRY and CDR2 is SYGVKD in the germline V gene. J gave up 4 bases and V 6 bases, and 6 bases lay outside the gene matches. In DNA form, the CDR3 reads TGTGCCATCAGCACAGGGGATAGGGGAAACACCATATATTTT. Its protein is CAISTGDRGNTIYF.

The chain recombines TRBV6-5 with TRBJ1-2, with D perhaps matching TRBD1 (6 bases). This CDR3 spans 14 amino acids. Germline assignment: CDR1 MNHEY and CDR2 SVGAGI. Trimming left V 6 bases short and J 2 bases short, with 13 bases between. The CDR3 here is CASRTQTGNYGYTF. The CDR3 nucleotides read TGTGCCAGCAGGACCCAGACAGGAAACTATGGCTACACCTTC.

The rearrangement links TRBV3-1 (or the pseudogene TRBV3-2) to TRBJ1-2; TRBD1 agrees at 7 bases. Trimming took 0 bases from V and 6 from J; bases not matched to a gene: 4. This CDR3 has 14 residues. CDR1 is LGHDT and CDR2 is YNNKEL in the germline V gene (reference sequence). CDR3 nucleotide sequence: TGTGCCAGCAGCCAAGAGCGACAGGGCCATGGCTACACCTTC. This gives the protein CASSQERQGHGYTF.

The V and J genes are TRBV5-1 and TRBJ1-1; TRBD1 matches at 8 bases. The CDR3 totals 18 residues. Germline trimming cut 4 bases from V and 8 bases from J; bases unmatched to any gene: 22. The V gene's germline CDR1 is SGHRS and CDR2 YFSETQ. The CDR3 DNA sequence: TGCGCCAGCAGCCGCCGGTCGACAGGGGCGGTTTCCCTGAGCGAAGCTTTCTTT. The encoded protein is CASSRRSTGAVSLSEAFF.

This clone was detected many times. V gene TRBV5-5 combines with J gene TRBJ1-5; tentative D call: TRBD1 (5 bases). This CDR3 comprises 14 residues. Germline CDR1 and CDR2: SGHKS and YYEKEE (reference sequence). V shed 0 bases and J shed 11 bases, with 15 bases lying between them. This CDR3 is CASSLEDAPGSQHF. CDR3 DNA: TGTGCCAGCAGCTTGGAGGACGCACCAGGGTCCCAGCATTTT.

The V and J genes are TRBV6-5 and TRBJ2-1; TRBD1 aligns across 9 bases. Germline-derived CDR1 and CDR2 are MNHEY and SVGAGI. The CDR3 totals 13 residues. J lost 10 bases, V lost 6 bases, and 7 bases had no gene match. The CDR3 reads CASRLSGTGEQFF. Written as DNA, the CDR3 is TGTGCCAGCAGACTCAGCGGGACAGGGGAGCAGTTCTTC.

The chain joins TRBV12-3 or TRBV12-4 to TRBJ2-1, with 11 bases identical to TRBD2. Trimming at V came to 6 bases and at J to 7 bases, leaving 2 bases not matched to a gene. This CDR3 is 13 amino acids long. This CDR3 is CASSLAGGNEQFF. The CDR3 coding sequence is TGTGCCAGCAGCCTAGCGGGAGGAAATGAGCAGTTCTTC.

The V gene is TRBV3-1 (or the pseudogene TRBV3-2), the J gene TRBJ2-7; 11 bases match TRBD2. This CDR3 has 14 amino acids. Germline V gene sequence: CDR1 LGHDT, CDR2 YNNKEL (reference sequence). V shed 4 bases, J shed 4 bases, and the junction held 3 bases outside the gene matches. Here the CDR3 DNA reads TGTGCCAGCAGCCCGGGACTAGCGGTTTACGAGCAGTACTTC. Translated: CASSPGLAVYEQYF.

The CDR3 reads CASKQGAARYEKLFF. DNA of the CDR3: TGTGCCAGCAAACAGGGGGCCGCTCGATATGAAAAACTGTTTTTT. V is TRBV6-5 and J is TRBJ1-4; 9 bases line up with TRBD1. The V segment lost 7 bases and the J segment 6 bases; nucleotides outside the gene matches: 9. Germline lookup yields CDR1 MNHEY and CDR2 SVGAGI. The CDR3 sequence is 15 residues long.

This clone was counted ten times or more. The chain couples TRBV7-9 to TRBJ1-1; tentative D call: TRBD1 (6 bases). This CDR3 comprises 16 residues. Trimming pared 4 bases from V and 8 bases from J, leaving 23 bases between. CDR1 is SEHNR and CDR2 is FQNEAQ in the germline V gene (reference sequence). Here the CDR3 reads CASSSPRAPSTGEAFF. The CDR3 region has the DNA TGTGCCAGCAGCTCGCCCCGCGCCCCTTCGACAGGCGAAGCTTTCTTT.

The rearrangement links TRBV2 to TRBJ2-7, with a weak D call TRBD1 (6 bases). CDR1 and CDR2 from the germline V gene are SNHLY and FYNNEI. The CDR3 runs 17 residues. Trimming cost V 4 bases and J 1 base, with 20 bases left between them. In DNA form, the CDR3 reads TGTGCCAGCAGTGGGGCAGGGGCGACATTAATATCCTACGAGCAGTACTTC. It codes for CASSGAGATLISYEQYF.

V usage is TRBV6-5 and J usage is TRBJ2-1; 12 bases align to TRBD1. The CDR3 totals 15 residues. V was clipped by 6 bases and J by 9 bases; unmatched bases: 9. Germline lookup yields CDR1 MNHEY and CDR2 SVGAGI. The CDR3 protein is CASRPPGQGAGEQFF. The DNA of the CDR3 is TGTGCCAGCAGGCCCCCGGGACAGGGGGCCGGTGAGCAGTTCTTC.

The V and J genes are TRBV18 and TRBJ1-5, with 7 nucleotides matching TRBD1. The CDR3 contains 16 residues. V shed 2 bases and J 4 bases; nucleotides not matched to a gene: 8. From germline, CDR1 is KGHSH and CDR2 LQKENI. The CDR3 region is CASSPLQGKGNQPQHF. The CDR3 DNA reads TGTGCCAGCTCACCATTACAGGGGAAGGGTAATCAGCCCCAGCATTTT.

The chain uses TRBV5-4 and TRBJ2-1; 14 nucleotides line up with TRBD2. There are 15 residues in the CDR3. The trim removed 3 bases at V and 7 bases at J, leaving 3 bases unmatched. Germline values: CDR1 SGHNT, CDR2 YYREEE (reference sequence). CDR3 residues: CASSYGTSGRNEQFF. CDR3 nucleotide sequence: TGTGCCAGCAGCTACGGGACTAGCGGGAGAAATGAGCAGTTCTTC. The variable domain in full, with the rest retrieved from reference TRBV5-4 and TRBJ2-1, is ETGVTQSPTHLIKTRGQQVTLRCSSQSGHNTVSWYQQALGQGPQFIFQYYREEENGRGNFPPRFSGLQFPNYSSELNVNALELDDSALYLCASSYGTSGRNEQFFGPGTRLTVL.

This chain links TRBV30 with TRBJ1-3; D is perhaps TRBD1 (5 bases). Trimming removed 3 bases from V and 2 bases from J, with 11 bases in between. The CDR3 extends over 14 amino acids. Per the germline V gene, CDR1 is GTSNPN and CDR2 is SVGIG (reference sequence). The chain's CDR3 is CAWSAGGAGNTIYF. The CDR3 nucleotides read TGTGCCTGGAGCGCCGGGGGGGCTGGAAACACCATATATTTT.

This clone was counted a single time. The chain couples TRBV18 to TRBJ2-7, with unresolved D. This CDR3 is 14 amino acids long. Trimming pared 3 bases from V and 1 base from J, leaving 10 bases between. Germline lookup yields CDR1 KGHSH and CDR2 LQKENI. The CDR3 spells CASSPLPTSYEQYF. The CDR3 nucleotides are TGTGCCAGCTCACCTTTGCCCACTTCCTACGAGCAGTACTTC.

The chain combines TRBV30 with TRBJ2-7; D remains ambiguous. The germline gives CDR1 GTSNPN, CDR2 SVGIG (reference sequence). With 2 bases removed from V and 5 bases from J, the gap between germline ends came to 10 bases. The CDR3 has 12 amino acids. The CDR3: CAWSTFRDEQYF. DNA for the CDR3: TGTGCCTGGAGTACTTTTCGAGACGAGCAGTACTTC.

The genes are TRBV27 and TRBJ2-7, with TRBD2 identical over 13 bases. The CDR3 runs 18 residues. Germline V gene data show CDR1 as MNHEY and CDR2 as SMNVEV (reference sequence). The ends lost 5 bases at V and 1 base at J; junction bases unmatched: 11. CDR3 region: CASSKLKGLAGTSYEQYF. CDR3 nucleotide sequence: TGTGCCAGCAGTAAACTAAAGGGACTAGCGGGGACTTCCTACGAGCAGTACTTC.

The genes are TRBV18 and TRBJ2-7; 9 bases are a match to TRBD2. The CDR3 runs 19 residues. V gave up 3 bases and J gave up 3 bases; unmatched junction bases: 18. In germline, CDR1 is KGHSH, CDR2 LQKENI. CDR3 bases: TGTGCCAGCTCACCCGTAGCGGGGGTTGGTAGCGGGGGCAGCTACGAGCAGTACTTC. Its protein is CASSPVAGVGSGGSYEQYF.

The chain combines TRBV30 with TRBJ1-1; TRBD1 is a possible D gene (5 bases). Per the germline V gene, CDR1 is GTSNPN and CDR2 is SVGIG (reference sequence). CDR3 length equals 10 residues. Trimming took 5 bases from V and 11 from J, leaving 12 bases between them. CDR3 coding DNA: TGTGCCTGGGGCAGGGTGATGGCTTTCTTT. As protein: CAWGRVMAFF.

The chain is built from TRBV12-5 and TRBJ2-3, with D possibly being TRBD2 (5 bases). From germline, CDR1 is LGHNT and CDR2 FRNRAP. CDR3 length equals 14 residues. Between the trimmed V and J ends, which lost 5 bases and 2 bases, there was a span of 11 bases. CDR3 nucleotide sequence: TGTGCTAGTGGTCCCGGACTCACCACAGATACGCAGTATTTT. This gives the protein CASGPGLTTDTQYF.

The chain employs TRBV6-5 and TRBJ2-2; 7 nucleotides match TRBD2. V lost 8 bases and J lost 0; bases outside the gene matches: 0. The CDR3 consists of 13 residues. Looked up from germline, CDR1 is MNHEY and CDR2 is SVGAGI. The CDR3 loop is CASREANTGELFF. DNA for the CDR3: TGTGCCAGCCGGGAGGCGAACACCGGGGAGCTGTTTTTT.

V gene TRBV6-5 combines with J gene TRBJ1-1, with TRBD1 matching over 10 bases. This CDR3 has 14 amino acids. CDR1 and CDR2 from the germline V gene are MNHEY and SVGAGI. V shed 3 bases and J 4 bases; nucleotides not matched to a gene: 2. CDR3 loop: CASSYGQGVTEAFF. CDR3 nucleotides: TGTGCCAGCAGTTATGGACAGGGGGTCACTGAAGCTTTCTTT.

This clone was found a few times. This chain uses TRBV27 with TRBJ1-1; tentative D call: TRBD1 (5 bases). The CDR3 runs to 12 residues. Per the germline V gene, CDR1 is MNHEY and CDR2 is SMNVEV (reference sequence). V dropped 5 bases and J dropped 11 bases, with 15 bases sitting between them. The CDR3 region is CASSQRGMRAFF. The CDR3 region has the DNA TGTGCCAGCAGTCAACGGGGGATGCGGGCTTTCTTT.

This chain links TRBV6-5 with TRBJ1-1, with 7 bases that match TRBD1. The CDR3 spans 12 residues. Trimming cost V 10 bases and J 1 base; bases outside gene matches: 3. CDR1 MNHEY and CDR2 SVGAGI come from the germline V gene. For the CDR3, the DNA is TGTGCCACCGACAGGGAGAACACTGAAGCTTTCTTT. Its protein is CATDRENTEAFF.

The V gene is TRBV7-6, the J gene TRBJ2-2; possibly TRBD1 for D (6 bases). Trimming took 6 bases from V and 6 from J, leaving 11 bases between them. Germline V CDR1 and CDR2: SGHVS, FNYEAQ. This CDR3 contains 13 residues. CDR3 protein: CASSLGTPGELFF. The DNA for the CDR3 is TGTGCCAGCAGTCTCGGGACACCCGGGGAGCTGTTTTTT.

J is TRBJ1-2 and V is TRBV28, with 8 bases aligning to TRBD1. This CDR3 region has 15 residues. V was pared by 6 bases and J by 4 bases, with 10 bases of the junction left unmatched. Germline V CDR1 and CDR2: MDHEN, SYDVKM. CDR3 sequence (DNA): TGTGCCAGCAGACGACAGGGGACCTGGGGCTATGGCTACACCTTC. This translates into CASRRQGTWGYGYTF.

J is TRBJ2-5 and V is TRBV29-1; weak D call: TRBD1 (6 bases). This CDR3 spans 12 amino acids. V lost 4 bases and J 5 bases, leaving 11 bases between the germline ends. Germline V gene sequence: CDR1 SQVTM, CDR2 ANQGSEA. Here the CDR3 reads CSVVGGPETQYF. In DNA, the CDR3 is TGCAGCGTTGTAGGGGGACCTGAGACCCAGTACTTC.

V is TRBV4-1 and J is TRBJ2-3; 7 bases fit TRBD1. CDR3 length: 18 residues. Losses at the gene ends were 1 base for V and 2 bases for J; bases not matched to a gene: 12. Per the germline V gene, CDR1 is MGHRA and CDR2 is YSYEKL. CDR3 in amino acids: CASSQVIGPGGNTDTQYF. The CDR3, as DNA: TGCGCCAGCAGCCAAGTCATAGGACCAGGGGGTAACACAGATACGCAGTATTTT.

This clone was seen once. V is TRBV6-5 and J is TRBJ2-4, with 10 bases that match TRBD1. CDR3 length: 14 amino acids. V shed 6 bases and J 6 bases; nucleotides not matched to a gene: 5. In germline, CDR1 is MNHEY, CDR2 SVGAGI. The DNA of the CDR3 is TGTGCCAGCAGGAATTGGGACAGGGGAAACATTCAGTACTTC. Residues: CASRNWDRGNIQYF.